The clone carrying this T cell receptor (beta chain) was observed at least ten times. Its antigen is not known. The data belong to a study of T cell repertoires in cytomegalovirus infection. TCRdb independently ran MiXCR on the reads; one entry per CDR3 protein. Of 550,000 to 850,000 distinct CDR3 sequences listed, around 35% are singletons. The receptor was derived from a human donor in good health (CMV status not recorded). Some clones in this sample may be carry-over from other donors' samples. The sample consisted of cultured PBMCs, taken from culture after CMV antigen stimulation.

CDR3 coding DNA: TGTGCCAGCAGATCCCCTCGGGCTAGCGGGGGACTTAAGAGCTCCTACAATGAGCAGTTCTTC. This sequence encodes CASRSPRASGGLKSSYNEQFF. J is TRBJ2-1 and V is TRBV7-2; TRBD2 agrees at 10 bases. In germline, CDR1 is SGHTA, CDR2 FQGNSA. The CDR3 loop spans 21 amino acids. J lost 0 bases, V lost 6 bases, and 20 bases had no gene match.